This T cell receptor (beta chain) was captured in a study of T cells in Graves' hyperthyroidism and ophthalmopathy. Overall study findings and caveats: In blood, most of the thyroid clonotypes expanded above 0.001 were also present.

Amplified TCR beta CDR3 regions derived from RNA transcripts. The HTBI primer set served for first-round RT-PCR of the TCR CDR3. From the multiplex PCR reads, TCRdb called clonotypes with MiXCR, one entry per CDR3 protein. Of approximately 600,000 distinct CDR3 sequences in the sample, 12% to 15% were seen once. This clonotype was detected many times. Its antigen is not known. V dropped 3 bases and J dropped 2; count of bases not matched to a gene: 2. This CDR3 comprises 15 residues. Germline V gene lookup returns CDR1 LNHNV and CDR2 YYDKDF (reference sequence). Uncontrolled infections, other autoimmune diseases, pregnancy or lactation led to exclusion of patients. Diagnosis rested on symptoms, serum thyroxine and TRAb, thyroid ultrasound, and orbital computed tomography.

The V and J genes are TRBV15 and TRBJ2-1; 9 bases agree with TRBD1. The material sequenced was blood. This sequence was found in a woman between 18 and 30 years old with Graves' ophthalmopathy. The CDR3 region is CATSRGQGAYNEQFF. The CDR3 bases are TGTGCCACCAGCAGGGGACAGGGCGCCTACAATGAGCAGTTCTTC.